The sequence of this T cell receptor (beta chain) was determined in a study of OX40 agonist ivuxolimab in advanced cancers. Study in general: Cancers in dose escalation were hepatocellular, melanoma, renal cell and head and neck.

Turning to this clone: The antigen is undetermined.

Germline V gives CDR1 SGHTA, CDR2 FQGTGA. The V and J ends lost 2 bases and 3 bases, in that order; junction bases with no gene match: 4. The CDR3 contains 16 residues. Only in-frame clones appear in the TCRdb table, and some are missing; sequencing was by immunoSEQ multiplex PCR. Counted here are about 3,500 clones, under 95% occurring once; the ten biggest clones make up 1.5% to 2%. Study-wide results and caveats: Antigen specificity was not determined for the expanded peripheral T cells. Expansion of clones was among the lowest in partial responders at 0.1-3.0 mg/kg.

Enrollment shut out patients with autoimmune disease history or systemic immunosuppression. J is TRBJ2-1 and V is TRBV7-3, with 10 bases fitting TRBD2. The source was CD4+ or CD8+ T cells sorted from blood, collected in a trial of the OX40 agonist ivuxolimab. The receptor comes from an adult with an advanced solid tumor such as melanoma, head and neck, liver or kidney cancer. Written as DNA, the CDR3 is TGTGCCAGCAGCTTAGAAGCTAGCGGGGGCTACAATGAGCAGTTCTTC. Encoded protein: CASSLEASGGYNEQFF.